This record concerns one T cell receptor (beta chain) sequence. This sample was included in a study of blood T cell repertoires in COVID-19. Looked up from germline, CDR1 is SGHAT and CDR2 is FQNNGV. The CDR3 totals 15 residues. The V and J ends lost 3 bases and 8 bases, in that order; junction bases with no gene match: 7. The protocol was immunoSEQ multiplex PCR, while the TCRdb copy is restricted to in-frame clones and leaves out a portion. The sample lists 200,000 to 250,000 clones; 86% were seen once. Specimen: peripheral blood. The chain links TRBV11-2 to TRBJ1-6; 7 nucleotides align to TRBD1. The receptor was isolated from a woman between 50 and 59 years old with COVID-19, enrolled during active disease. CDR3 bases: TGTGCCAGCAGCTTCCAGGGGGACCCCCATTCACCCCTCCACTTT. Its protein is CASSFQGDPHSPLHF. The whole variable domain, filled in from reference TRBV11-2 and TRBJ1-6, reads EAGVAQSPRYKIIEKRQSVAFWCNPISGHATLYWYQQILGQGPKLLIQFQNNGVVDDSQLPKDRFSAERLKGVDSTLKIQPAKLEDSAVYLCASSFQGDPHSPLHFGNGTRLTVT.